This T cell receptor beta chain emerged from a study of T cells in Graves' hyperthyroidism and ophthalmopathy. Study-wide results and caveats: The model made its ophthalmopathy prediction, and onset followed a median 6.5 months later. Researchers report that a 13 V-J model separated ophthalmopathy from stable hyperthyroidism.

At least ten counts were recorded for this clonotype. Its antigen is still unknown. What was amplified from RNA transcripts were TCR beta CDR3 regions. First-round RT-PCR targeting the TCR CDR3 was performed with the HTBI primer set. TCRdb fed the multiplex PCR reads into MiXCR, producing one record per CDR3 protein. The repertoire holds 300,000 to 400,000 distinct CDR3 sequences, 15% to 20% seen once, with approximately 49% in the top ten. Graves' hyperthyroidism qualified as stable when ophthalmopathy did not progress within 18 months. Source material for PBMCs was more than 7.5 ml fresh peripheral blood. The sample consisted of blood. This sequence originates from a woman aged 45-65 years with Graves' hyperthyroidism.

For the CDR3, the DNA is TGTGCCAGCTCACCATATCCGGGACAGAAATCCCAAGAGACCCAGTACTTC. It translates to CASSPYPGQKSQETQYF. The rearrangement uses TRBV18 and TRBJ2-5, with 7 bases lining up with TRBD1. The CDR3 sequence is 17 residues long. CDR1 KGHSH and CDR2 LQKENI come from the germline V gene. The junction had 10 bases not matched to a gene; V was cut back by 2 bases and J by 1 base.